The entry below describes one TCR beta chain. These data originate in a study of glioma-infiltrating T cells after dendritic cell vaccination. No glioblastoma patient carried an isocitrate dehydrogenase mutation. The data were produced by immunoSEQ multiplex PCR, yet TCRdb's version contains in-frame clones alone and is incomplete. Of under 5,000 clones listed, roughly 92% are singletons. The specimen was blood, collected before dendritic cell vaccination. This receptor was identified in a human donor with glioblastoma.

The CDR3 spells CASSPPGTSGRFEQFF. The DNA of the CDR3 is TGTGCCAGCTCACCACCAGGGACTAGCGGGAGATTTGAGCAGTTCTTC. The genes are TRBV18 and TRBJ2-1; 14 bases match TRBD2. From germline, CDR1 is KGHSH and CDR2 LQKENI. Trimming cost V 0 bases and J 9 bases; bases outside gene matches: 4. This CDR3 is 16 amino acids long.